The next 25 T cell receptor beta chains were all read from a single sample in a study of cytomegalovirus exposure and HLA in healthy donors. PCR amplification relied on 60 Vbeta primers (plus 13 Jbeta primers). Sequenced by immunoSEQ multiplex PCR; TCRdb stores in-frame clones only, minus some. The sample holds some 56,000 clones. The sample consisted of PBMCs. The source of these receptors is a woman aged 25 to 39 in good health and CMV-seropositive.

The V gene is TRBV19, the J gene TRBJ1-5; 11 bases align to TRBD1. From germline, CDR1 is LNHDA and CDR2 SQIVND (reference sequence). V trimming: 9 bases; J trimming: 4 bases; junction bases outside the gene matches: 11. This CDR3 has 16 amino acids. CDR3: CASYTGTGGHNQPQHF. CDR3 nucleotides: TGTGCCAGCTACACAGGGACAGGGGGTCATAATCAGCCCCAGCATTTT.

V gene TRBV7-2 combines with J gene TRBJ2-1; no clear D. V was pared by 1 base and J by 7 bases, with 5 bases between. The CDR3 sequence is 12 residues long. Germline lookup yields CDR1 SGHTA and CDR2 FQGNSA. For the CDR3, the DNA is TGTGCCAGCAGCTTAGTTTCGAATGAGCAGTTCTTC. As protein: CASSLVSNEQFF. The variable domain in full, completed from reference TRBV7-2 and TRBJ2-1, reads GAGVSQSPSNKVTEKGKDVELRCDPISGHTALYWYRQSLGQGLEFLIYFQGNSAPDKSGLPSDRFSAERTGGSVSTLTIQRTQQEDSAVYLCASSLVSNEQFFGPGTRLTVL.

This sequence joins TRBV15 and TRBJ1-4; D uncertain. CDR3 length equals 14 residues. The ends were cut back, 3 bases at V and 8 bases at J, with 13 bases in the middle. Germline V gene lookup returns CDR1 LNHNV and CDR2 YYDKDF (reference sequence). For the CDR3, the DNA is TGTGCCACCAGCAGGCAGCAGGTTGGGGAAAAACTGTTTTTT. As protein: CATSRQQVGEKLFF. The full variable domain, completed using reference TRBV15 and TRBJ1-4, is DAMVIQNPRYQVTQFGKPVTLSCSQTLNHNVMYWYQQKSSQAPKLLFHYYDKDFNNEADTPDNFQSRRPNTSFCFLDIRSPGLGDTAMYLCATSRQQVGEKLFFGSGTQLSVL.

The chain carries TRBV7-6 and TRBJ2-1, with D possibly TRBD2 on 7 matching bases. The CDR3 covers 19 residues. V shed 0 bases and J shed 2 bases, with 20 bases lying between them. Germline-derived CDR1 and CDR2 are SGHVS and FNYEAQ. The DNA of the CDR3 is TGTGCCAGCAGCTTAGCTAGGGGGGGAGACAGAGATACCTACAATGAGCAGTTCTTC. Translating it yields CASSLARGGDRDTYNEQFF.

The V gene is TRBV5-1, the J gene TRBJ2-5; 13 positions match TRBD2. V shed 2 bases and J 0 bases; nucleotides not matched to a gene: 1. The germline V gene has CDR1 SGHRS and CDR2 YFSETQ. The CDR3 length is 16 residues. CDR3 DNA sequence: TGCGCCAGCAGCTTTACTAGCGGGGGGGACCAAGAGACCCAGTACTTC. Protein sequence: CASSFTSGGDQETQYF.

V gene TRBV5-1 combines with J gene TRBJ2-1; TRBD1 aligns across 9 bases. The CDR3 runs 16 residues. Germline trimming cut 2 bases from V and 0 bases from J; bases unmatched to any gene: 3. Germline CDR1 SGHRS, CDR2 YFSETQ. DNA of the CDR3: TGCGCCAGCAGCTTTACAGGGGGCATCTCCTACAATGAGCAGTTCTTC. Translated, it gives CASSFTGGISYNEQFF.

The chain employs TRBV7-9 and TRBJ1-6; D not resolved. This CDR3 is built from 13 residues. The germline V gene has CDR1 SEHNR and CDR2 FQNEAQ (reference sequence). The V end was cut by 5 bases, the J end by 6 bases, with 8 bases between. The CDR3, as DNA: TGTGCCAGCAGCGCGGGAGTTAATTCACCCCTCCACTTT. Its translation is CASSAGVNSPLHF.

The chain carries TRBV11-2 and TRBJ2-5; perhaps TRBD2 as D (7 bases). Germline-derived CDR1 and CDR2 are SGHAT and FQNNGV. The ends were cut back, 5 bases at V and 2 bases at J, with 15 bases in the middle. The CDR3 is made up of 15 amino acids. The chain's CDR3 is CASSRRGGIQETQYF. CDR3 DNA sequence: TGTGCCAGCAGCAGGAGGGGGGGGATACAAGAGACCCAGTACTTC. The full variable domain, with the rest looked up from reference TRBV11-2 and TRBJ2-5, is EAGVAQSPRYKIIEKRQSVAFWCNPISGHATLYWYQQILGQGPKLLIQFQNNGVVDDSQLPKDRFSAERLKGVDSTLKIQPAKLEDSAVYLCASSRRGGIQETQYFGPGTRLLVL.

The CDR3 nucleotides read TGTGCCAGCAGCTTAGTCGGGATCTCCTACGAGCAGTACTTC. As protein: CASSLVGISYEQYF. The chain employs TRBV7-6 and TRBJ2-7; D might be TRBD2 (5 bases). The V gene's germline CDR1 is SGHVS and CDR2 FNYEAQ. Trimming removed 1 base at V and 0 bases at J, with 7 bases between. The CDR3 is 14 residues long.

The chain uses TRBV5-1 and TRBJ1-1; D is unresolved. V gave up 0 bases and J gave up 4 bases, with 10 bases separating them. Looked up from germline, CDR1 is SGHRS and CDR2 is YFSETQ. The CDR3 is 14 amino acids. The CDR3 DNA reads TGCGCCAGCAGCTTGGCCGGGAGTAGCACTGAAGCTTTCTTT. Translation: CASSLAGSSTEAFF.

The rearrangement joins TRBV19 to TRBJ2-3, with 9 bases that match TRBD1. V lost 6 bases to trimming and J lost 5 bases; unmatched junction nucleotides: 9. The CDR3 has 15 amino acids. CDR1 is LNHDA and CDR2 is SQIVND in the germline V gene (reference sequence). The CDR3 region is CASRGTGTGKDTQYF. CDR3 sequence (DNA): TGTGCCAGTAGAGGAACCGGGACAGGGAAAGATACGCAGTATTTT.

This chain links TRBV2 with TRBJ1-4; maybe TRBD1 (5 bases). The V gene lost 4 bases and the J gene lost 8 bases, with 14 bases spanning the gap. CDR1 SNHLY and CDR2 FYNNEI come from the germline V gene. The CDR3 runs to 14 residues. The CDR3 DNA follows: TGTGCCAGCAGTGTGCAGGGTTTAAGGGAAAAACTGTTTTTT. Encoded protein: CASSVQGLREKLFF. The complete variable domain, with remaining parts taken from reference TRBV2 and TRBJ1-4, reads EPEVTQTPSHQVTQMGQEVILRCVPISNHLYFYWYRQILGQKVEFLVSFYNNEISEKSEIFDDQFSVERPDGSNFTLKIRSTKLEDSAMYFCASSVQGLREKLFFGSGTQLSVL.

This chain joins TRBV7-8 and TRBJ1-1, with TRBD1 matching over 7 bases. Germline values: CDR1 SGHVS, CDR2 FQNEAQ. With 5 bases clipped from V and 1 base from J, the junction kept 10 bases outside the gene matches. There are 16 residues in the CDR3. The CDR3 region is CASSTRQGGSNTEAFF. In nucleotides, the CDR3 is TGTGCCAGCAGCACCCGACAGGGAGGATCGAACACTGAAGCTTTCTTT.

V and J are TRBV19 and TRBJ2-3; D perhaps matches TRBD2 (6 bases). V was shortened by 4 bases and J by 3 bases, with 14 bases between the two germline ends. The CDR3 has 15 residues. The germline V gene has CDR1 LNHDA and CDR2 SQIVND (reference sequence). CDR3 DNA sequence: TGTGCCAGTAGTAATAGCGGAGAGTATACAGATACGCAGTATTTT. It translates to CASSNSGEYTDTQYF. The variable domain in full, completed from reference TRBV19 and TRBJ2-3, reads DGGITQSPKYLFRKEGQNVTLSCEQNLNHDAMYWYRQDPGQGLRLIYYSQIVNDFQKGDIAEGYSVSREKKESFPLTVTSAQKNPTAFYLCASSNSGEYTDTQYFGPGTRLTVL.

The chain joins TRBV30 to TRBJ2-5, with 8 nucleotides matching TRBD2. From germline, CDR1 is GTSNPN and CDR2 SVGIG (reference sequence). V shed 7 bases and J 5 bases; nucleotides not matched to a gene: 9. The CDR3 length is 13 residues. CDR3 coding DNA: TGTGCCTTGAACTCGGGGGGGCTCGAGACCCAGTACTTC. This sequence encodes CALNSGGLETQYF.

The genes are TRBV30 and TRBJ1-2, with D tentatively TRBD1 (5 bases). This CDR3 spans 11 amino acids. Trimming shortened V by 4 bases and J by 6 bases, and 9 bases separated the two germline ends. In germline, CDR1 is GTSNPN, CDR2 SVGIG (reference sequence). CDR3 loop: CAWTGNDGYTF. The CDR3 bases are TGTGCCTGGACAGGGAATGATGGCTACACCTTC.

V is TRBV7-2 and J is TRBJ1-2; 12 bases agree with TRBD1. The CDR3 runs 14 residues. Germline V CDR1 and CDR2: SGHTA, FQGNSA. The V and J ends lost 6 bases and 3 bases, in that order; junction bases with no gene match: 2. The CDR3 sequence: CASRGQGADYGYTF. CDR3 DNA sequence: TGTGCCAGCAGGGGACAGGGGGCCGACTATGGCTACACCTTC.

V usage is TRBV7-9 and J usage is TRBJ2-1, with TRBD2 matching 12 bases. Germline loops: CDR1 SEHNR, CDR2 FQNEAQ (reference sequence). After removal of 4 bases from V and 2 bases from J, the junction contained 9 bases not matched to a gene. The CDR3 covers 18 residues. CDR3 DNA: TGTGCCAGCAGCTCTCCCCTGACTAGCGGGAGCCCCTACAATGAGCAGTTCTTC. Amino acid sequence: CASSSPLTSGSPYNEQFF.

CDR3 in amino acids: CASSSSVGTNTGELFF. The CDR3 DNA follows: TGCGCCAGCAGCTCGTCAGTTGGGACAAACACCGGGGAGCTGTTTTTT. V is TRBV5-1 and J is TRBJ2-2; possible D gene TRBD1, 6 bases. Germline V lookup: CDR1 SGHRS, CDR2 YFSETQ. CDR3 length: 16 residues. V was shortened by 3 bases and J by 2 bases, with 14 bases between the two germline ends.

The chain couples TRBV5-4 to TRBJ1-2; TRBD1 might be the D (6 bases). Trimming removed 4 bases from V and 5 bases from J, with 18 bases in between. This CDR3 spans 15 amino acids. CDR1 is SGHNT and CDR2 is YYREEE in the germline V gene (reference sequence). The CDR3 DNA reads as TGTGCCAGCAGCCCACGGGTCGGCACAGGGTATGGCTACACCTTC. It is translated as CASSPRVGTGYGYTF. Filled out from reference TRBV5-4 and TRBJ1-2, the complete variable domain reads ETGVTQSPTHLIKTRGQQVTLRCSSQSGHNTVSWYQQALGQGPQFIFQYYREEENGRGNFPPRFSGLQFPNYSSELNVNALELDDSALYLCASSPRVGTGYGYTFGSGTRLTVV.

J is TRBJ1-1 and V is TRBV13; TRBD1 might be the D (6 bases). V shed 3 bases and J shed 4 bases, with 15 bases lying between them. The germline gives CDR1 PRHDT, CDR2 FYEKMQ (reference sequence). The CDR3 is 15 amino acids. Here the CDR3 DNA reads TGTGCCAGCAGCTTCGAGTCCAGGGGAAGCACTGAAGCTTTCTTT. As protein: CASSFESRGSTEAFF.

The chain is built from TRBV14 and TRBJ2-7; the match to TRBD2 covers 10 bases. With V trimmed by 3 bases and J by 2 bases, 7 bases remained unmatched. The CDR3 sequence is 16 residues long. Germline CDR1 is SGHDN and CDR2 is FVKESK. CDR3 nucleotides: TGTGCCAGCAGCCAGGACGGACTAGCGGCGGCCTACGAGCAGTACTTC. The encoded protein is CASSQDGLAAAYEQYF.

CDR3 residues: CSALTETNTGELFF. DNA of the CDR3: TGCAGCGCCCTGACAGAAACTAACACCGGGGAGCTGTTTTTT. The chain has TRBV29-1 and TRBJ2-2, with D maybe TRBD1 (5 bases). Per the germline V gene, CDR1 is SQVTM and CDR2 is ANQGSEA. V dropped 7 bases and J dropped 2 bases, with 14 bases sitting between them. CDR3 size: 14 residues.

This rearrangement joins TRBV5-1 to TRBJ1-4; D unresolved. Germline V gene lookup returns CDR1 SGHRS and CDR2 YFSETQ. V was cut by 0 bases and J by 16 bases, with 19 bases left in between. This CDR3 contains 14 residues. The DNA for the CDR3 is TGCGCCAGCAGCTTGGACCGGGGTGAGACTCGAAGGTTTTTT. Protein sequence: CASSLDRGETRRFF.

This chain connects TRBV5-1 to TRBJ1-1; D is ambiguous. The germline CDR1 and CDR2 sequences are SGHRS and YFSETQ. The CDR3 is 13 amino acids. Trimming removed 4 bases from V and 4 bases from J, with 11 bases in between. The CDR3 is CASSEPGTTEAFF. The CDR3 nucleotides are TGCGCCAGCAGCGAACCAGGTACCACTGAAGCTTTCTTT.